This T cell receptor (beta chain) was obtained from a study of response to subunit inactivated influenza vaccine. V dropped 4 bases and J dropped 0 bases, with 13 bases sitting between them. This CDR3 has 16 residues. Germline V lookup: CDR1 SEHNR, CDR2 FQNEAQ (reference sequence). This clonotype was counted at least ten times. TCRdb processed the RT-PCR reads anew with MiXCR; each CDR3 protein has one entry. The sample has about 190,000 distinct CDR3 sequences; over 13% are singletons. The genes are TRBV7-9 and TRBJ2-1; unclear D gene. The receptor was isolated from a middle-aged man who received an inactivated influenza vaccine. Sequenced material: CD8+ T cells sorted from PBMCs, taken 4 to 6 days after vaccination. The CDR3 reads CASSYDLTNSYNEQFF. CDR3 coding DNA: TGTGCCAGCAGCTATGACTTGACAAACTCCTACAATGAGCAGTTCTTC.